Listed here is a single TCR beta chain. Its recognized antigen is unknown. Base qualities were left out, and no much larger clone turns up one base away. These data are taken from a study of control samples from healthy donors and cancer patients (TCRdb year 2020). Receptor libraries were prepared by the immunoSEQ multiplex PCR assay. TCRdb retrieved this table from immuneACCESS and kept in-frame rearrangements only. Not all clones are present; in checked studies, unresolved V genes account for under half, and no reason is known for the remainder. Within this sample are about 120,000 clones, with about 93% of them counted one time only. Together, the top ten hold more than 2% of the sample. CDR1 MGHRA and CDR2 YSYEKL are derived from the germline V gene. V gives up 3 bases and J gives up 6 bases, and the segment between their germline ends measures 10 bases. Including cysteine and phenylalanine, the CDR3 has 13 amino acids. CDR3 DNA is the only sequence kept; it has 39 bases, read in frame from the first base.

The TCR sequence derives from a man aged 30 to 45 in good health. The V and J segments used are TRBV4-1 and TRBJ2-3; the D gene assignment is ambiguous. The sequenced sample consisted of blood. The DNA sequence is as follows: TGCGCCAGCAGCCATTTAGCTACCGATACGCAGTATTTT. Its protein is CASSHLATDTQYF.